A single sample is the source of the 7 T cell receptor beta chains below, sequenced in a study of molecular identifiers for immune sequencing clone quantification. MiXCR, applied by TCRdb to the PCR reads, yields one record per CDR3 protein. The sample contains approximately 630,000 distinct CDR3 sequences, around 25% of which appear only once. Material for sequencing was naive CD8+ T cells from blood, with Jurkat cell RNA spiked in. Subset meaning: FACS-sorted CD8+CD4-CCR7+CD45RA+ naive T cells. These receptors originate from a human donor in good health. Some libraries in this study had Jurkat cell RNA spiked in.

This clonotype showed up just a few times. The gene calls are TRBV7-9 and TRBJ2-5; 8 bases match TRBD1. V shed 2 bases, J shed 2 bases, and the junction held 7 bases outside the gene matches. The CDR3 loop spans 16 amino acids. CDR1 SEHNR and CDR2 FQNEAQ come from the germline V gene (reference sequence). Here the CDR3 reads CASSLILRGPQETQYF. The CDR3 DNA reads TGTGCCAGCAGCTTAATTCTCAGGGGGCCTCAAGAGACCCAGTACTTC. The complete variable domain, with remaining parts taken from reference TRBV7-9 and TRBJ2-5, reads DTGVSQNPRHKITKRGQNVTFRCDPISEHNRLYWYRQTLGQGPEFLTYFQNEAQLEKSRLLSDRFSAERPKGSFSTLEIQRTEQGDSAMYLCASSLILRGPQETQYFGPGTRLLVL.

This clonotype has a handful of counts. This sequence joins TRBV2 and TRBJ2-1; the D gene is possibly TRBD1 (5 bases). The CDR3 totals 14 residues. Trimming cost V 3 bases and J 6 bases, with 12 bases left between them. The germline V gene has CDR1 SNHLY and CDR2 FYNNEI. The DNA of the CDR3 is TGTGCCAGCAGTGAGAGTTATCAGGGCAATGAGCAGTTCTTC. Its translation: CASSESYQGNEQFF.

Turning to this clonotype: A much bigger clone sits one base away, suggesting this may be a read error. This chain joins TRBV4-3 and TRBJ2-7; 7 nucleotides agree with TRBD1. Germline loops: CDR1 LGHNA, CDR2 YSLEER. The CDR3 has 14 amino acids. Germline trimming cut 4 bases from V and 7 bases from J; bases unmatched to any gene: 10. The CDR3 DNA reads TGCGCCAGCAGCCCGGACAGGCTTAATAAAGAGCAGTACTTC. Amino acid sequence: CASSPDRLNKEQYF.

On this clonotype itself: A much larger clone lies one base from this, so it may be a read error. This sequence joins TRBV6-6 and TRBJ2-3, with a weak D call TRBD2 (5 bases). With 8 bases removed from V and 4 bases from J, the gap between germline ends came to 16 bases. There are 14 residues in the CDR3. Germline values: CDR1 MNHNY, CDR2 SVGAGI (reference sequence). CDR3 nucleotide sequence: TGTGCCAGCTGTCCCCTAGCTGGTGCAGATACGCAGTATTTT. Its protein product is CASCPLAGADTQYF.

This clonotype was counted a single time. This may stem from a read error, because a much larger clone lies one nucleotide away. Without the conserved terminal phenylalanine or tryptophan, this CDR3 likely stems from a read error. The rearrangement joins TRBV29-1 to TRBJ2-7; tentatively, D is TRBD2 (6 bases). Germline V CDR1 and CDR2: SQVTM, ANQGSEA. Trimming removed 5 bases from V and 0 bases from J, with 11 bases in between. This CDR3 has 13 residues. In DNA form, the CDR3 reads TGCAGCGTTTCCCCCGGGAGCTCCTACGAGCAGTACATC. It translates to CSVSPGSSYEQYI.

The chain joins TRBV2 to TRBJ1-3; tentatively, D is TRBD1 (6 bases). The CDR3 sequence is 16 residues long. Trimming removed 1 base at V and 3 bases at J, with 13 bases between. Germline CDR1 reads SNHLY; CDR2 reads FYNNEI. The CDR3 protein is CASSEGGQPDGNTIYF. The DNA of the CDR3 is TGTGCCAGCAGTGAAGGCGGACAGCCGGATGGAAACACCATATATTTT.

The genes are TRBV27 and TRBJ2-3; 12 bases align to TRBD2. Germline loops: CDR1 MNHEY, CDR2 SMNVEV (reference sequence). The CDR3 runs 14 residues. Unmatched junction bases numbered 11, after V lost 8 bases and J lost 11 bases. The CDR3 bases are TGTGCCAGCCGACTAGCGGGAGAGTTCTACAGGCAGTATTTT. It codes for CASRLAGEFYRQYF.